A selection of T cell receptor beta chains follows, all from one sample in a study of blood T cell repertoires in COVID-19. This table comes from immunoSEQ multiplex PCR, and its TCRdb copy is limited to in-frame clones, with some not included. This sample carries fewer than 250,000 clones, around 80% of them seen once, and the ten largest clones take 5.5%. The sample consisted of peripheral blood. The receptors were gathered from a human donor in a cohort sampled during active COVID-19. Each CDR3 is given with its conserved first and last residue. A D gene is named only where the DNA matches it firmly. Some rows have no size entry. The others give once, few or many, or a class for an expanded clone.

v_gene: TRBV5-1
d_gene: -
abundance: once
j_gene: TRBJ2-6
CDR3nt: TGCGCCAGCAGCTCCCGGTGGGGGGACTCTGGGGCCAACGTCCTGACTTTC
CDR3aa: CASSSRWGDSGANVLTF

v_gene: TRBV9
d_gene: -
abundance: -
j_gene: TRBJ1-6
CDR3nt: TGTGCCAGCACGCGGGAAAATTCACCCCTCCACTTT
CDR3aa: CASTRENSPLHF

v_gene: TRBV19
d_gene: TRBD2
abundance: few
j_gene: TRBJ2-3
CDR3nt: TGTGCCAGTAGTATAGCCCTAGCGGGTTCGGCCACAGATACGCAGTATTTT
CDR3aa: CASSIALAGSATDTQYF

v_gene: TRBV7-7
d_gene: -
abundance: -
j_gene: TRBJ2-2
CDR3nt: TGTGCTAGCAGCTTTGGAGCGACCGGGGAGCTGTTTTTT
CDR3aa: CASSFGATGELFF

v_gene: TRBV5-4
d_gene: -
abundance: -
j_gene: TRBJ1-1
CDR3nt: TGTGCCAGCAGCTTGGAAGGGTATCGGGGGGACACTGAAGCTTTCTTT
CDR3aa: CASSLEGYRGDTEAFF

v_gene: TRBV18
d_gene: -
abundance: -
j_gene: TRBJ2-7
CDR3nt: TGTGCCAGCTCACCACCGCAGGGGACCCACGAGCAGTACTTC
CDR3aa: CASSPPQGTHEQYF

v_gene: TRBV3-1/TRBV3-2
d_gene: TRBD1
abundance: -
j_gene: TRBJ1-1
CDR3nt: TGTGCCAGCAGCCAACAGGGACAGATGAACACTGAAGCTTTCTTT
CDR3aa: CASSQQGQMNTEAFF

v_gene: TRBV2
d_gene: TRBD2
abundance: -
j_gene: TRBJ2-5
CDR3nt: TGTGCCAGCACCGGGACTAGAGGCGAGACCCAGTACTTC
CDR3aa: CASTGTRGETQYF

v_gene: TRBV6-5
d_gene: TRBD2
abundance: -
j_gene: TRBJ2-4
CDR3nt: TGTGCCAGCAGTCCGACTAGCGGGAGAAAAAACATTCAGTACTTC
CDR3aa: CASSPTSGRKNIQYF

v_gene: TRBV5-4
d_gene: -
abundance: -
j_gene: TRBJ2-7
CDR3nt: TGTGCCAGCAGCTTGGAGGGACATTACTACGAGCAGTACTTC
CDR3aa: CASSLEGHYYEQYF

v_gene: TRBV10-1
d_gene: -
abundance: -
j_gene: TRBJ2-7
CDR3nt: TGCGCCAGCAGTCAAGGGGCCAGGGACGAGCAGTACTTC
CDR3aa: CASSQGARDEQYF

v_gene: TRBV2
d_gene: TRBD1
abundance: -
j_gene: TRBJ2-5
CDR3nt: TGTGCCAGCAGCCGGGACAGGCAAGAGACCCAGTACTTC
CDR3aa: CASSRDRQETQYF

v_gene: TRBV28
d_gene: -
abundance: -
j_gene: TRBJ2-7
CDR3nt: TGTGCCAGCAGGAAGGAGGGCGGGGAGCAGTACTTC
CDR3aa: CASRKEGGEQYF

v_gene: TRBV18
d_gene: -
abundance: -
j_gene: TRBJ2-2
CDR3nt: TGTGCCAGCTCCGCGAACACCGGGGAGCTGTTTTTT
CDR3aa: CASSANTGELFF

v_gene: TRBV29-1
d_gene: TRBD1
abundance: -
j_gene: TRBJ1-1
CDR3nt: TGCAGCGTTCGGGACAGGGATTGGGATGAAGCTTTCTTT
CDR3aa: CSVRDRDWDEAFF

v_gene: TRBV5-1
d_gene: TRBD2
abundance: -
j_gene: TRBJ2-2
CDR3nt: TGCGCCAGCAGCTTGGTGGCGGGAGTAAGCACCGGGGAGCTGTTTTTT
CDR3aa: CASSLVAGVSTGELFF

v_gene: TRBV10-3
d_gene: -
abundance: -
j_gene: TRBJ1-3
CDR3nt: TGTGCCATCAGTGAGTCCTCCGTAGCGGGATCTGGAAACACCATATATTTT
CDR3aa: CAISESSVAGSGNTIYF